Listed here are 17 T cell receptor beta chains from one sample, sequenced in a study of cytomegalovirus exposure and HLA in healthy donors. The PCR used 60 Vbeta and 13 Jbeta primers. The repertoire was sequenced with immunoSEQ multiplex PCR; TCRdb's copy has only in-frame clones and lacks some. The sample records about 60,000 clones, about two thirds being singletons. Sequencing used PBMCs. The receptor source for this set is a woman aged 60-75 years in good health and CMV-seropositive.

In nucleotides, the CDR3 is TGTGCCAGCAGCAAGGGACAGGGAGTCGGTGGCTACACCTTC. This translates into CASSKGQGVGGYTF. The chain is built from TRBV9 and TRBJ1-2, with 9 bases lining up with TRBD1. Germline CDR1 is SGDLS and CDR2 is YYNGEE. The CDR3 consists of 14 residues. V lost 4 bases, J lost 7 bases, and 8 bases stayed unmatched.

CDR3 protein: CASSPVEEAEAFF. CDR3 bases: TGTGCCAGCTCACCCGTGGAGGAGGCGGAAGCTTTCTTT. The chain recombines TRBV18 with TRBJ1-1; D gene uncertain. Between the trimmed V and J ends, which lost 3 bases and 8 bases, there was a span of 13 bases. Germline V gene sequence: CDR1 KGHSH, CDR2 LQKENI. The CDR3 sequence is 13 residues long.

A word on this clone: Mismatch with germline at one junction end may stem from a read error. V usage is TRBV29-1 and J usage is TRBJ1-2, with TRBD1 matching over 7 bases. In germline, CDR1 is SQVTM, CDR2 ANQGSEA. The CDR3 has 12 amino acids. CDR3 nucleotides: TGCAGCGTTAAAGAGGGGGCTGGTGGCTACACCTTC. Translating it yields CSVKEGAGGYTF.

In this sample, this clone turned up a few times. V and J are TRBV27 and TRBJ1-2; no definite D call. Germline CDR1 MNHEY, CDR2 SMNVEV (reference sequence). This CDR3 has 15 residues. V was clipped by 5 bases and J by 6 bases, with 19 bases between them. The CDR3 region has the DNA TGTGCCAGCAGTACCGTACAAAGACTCACTGATGGCTACACCTTC. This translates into CASSTVQRLTDGYTF.

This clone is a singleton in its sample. CDR3 protein: CASSFGLDLNEKLFF. In nucleotides, the CDR3 is TGTGCCAGCAGTTTCGGACTGGACTTGAATGAAAAACTGTTTTTT. The chain carries TRBV5-4 and TRBJ1-4; no reliable D call. Germline lookup yields CDR1 SGHNT and CDR2 YYREEE (reference sequence). The V end was cut by 5 bases, the J end by 5 bases, with 16 bases between. The CDR3 consists of 15 residues.

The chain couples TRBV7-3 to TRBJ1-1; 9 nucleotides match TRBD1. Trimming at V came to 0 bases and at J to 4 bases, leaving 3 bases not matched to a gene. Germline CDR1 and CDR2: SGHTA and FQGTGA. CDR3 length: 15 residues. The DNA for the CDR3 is TGTGCCAGCAGCTTAACCGGGACAGGGATCACTGAAGCTTTCTTT. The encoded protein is CASSLTGTGITEAFF.

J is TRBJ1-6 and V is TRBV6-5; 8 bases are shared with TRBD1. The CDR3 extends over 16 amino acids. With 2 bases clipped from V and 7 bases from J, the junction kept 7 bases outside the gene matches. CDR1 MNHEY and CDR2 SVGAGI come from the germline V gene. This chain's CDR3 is CASSYVGQGGNSPLHF. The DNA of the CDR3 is TGTGCCAGCAGTTACGTTGGACAGGGAGGAAATTCACCCCTCCACTTT.

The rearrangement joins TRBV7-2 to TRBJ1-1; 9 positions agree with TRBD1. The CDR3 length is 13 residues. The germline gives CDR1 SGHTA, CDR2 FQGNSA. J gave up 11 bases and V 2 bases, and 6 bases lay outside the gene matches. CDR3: CASSLYRGREAFF. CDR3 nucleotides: TGTGCCAGCAGCTTATACAGGGGGCGCGAGGCTTTCTTT.

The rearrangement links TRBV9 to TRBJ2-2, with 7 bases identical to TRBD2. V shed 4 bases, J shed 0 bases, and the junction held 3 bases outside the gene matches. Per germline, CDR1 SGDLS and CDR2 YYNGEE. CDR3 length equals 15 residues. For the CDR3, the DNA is TGTGCCAGCAGCTCTAGCGGAACGAACACCGGGGAGCTGTTTTTT. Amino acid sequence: CASSSSGTNTGELFF. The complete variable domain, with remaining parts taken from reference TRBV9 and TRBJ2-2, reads DSGVTQTPKHLITATGQRVTLRCSPRSGDLSVYWYQQSLDQGLQFLIQYYNGEERAKGNILERFSAQQFPDLHSELNLSSLELGDSALYFCASSSSGTNTGELFFGEGSRLTVL.

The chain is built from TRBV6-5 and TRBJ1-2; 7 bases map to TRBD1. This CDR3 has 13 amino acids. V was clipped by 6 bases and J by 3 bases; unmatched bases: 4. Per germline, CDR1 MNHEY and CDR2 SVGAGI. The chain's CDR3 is CASSQGGYYGYTF. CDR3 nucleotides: TGTGCCAGCAGCCAAGGGGGCTACTATGGCTACACCTTC.

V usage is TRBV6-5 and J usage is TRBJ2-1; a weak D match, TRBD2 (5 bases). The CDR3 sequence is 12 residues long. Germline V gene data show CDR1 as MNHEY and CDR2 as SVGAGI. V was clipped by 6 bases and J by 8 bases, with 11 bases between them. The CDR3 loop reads CASSRSGYEQFF. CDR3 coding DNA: TGTGCCAGCAGCCGAAGCGGCTATGAGCAGTTCTTC.

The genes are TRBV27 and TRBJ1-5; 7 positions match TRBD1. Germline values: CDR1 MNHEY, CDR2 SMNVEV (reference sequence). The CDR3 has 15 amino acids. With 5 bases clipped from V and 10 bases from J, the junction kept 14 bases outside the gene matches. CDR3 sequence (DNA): TGTGCCAGCAGTCCACAATATTCCCCAGGGGGACCCCAGCATTTT. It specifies CASSPQYSPGGPQHF.

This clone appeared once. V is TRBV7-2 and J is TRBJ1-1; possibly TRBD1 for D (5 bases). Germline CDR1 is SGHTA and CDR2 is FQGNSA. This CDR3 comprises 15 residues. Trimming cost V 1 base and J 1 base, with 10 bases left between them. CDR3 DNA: TGTGCCAGCAGCTTAGTTCGGCAGGGGAACACTGAAGCTTTCTTT. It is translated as CASSLVRQGNTEAFF. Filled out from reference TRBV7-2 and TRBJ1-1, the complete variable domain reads GAGVSQSPSNKVTEKGKDVELRCDPISGHTALYWYRQSLGQGLEFLIYFQGNSAPDKSGLPSDRFSAERTGGSVSTLTIQRTQQEDSAVYLCASSLVRQGNTEAFFGQGTRLTVV.

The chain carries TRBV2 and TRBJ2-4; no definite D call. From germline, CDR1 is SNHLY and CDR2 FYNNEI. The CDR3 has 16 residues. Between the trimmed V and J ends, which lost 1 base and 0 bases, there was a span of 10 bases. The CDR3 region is CASSEVREKAKNIQYF. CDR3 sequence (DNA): TGTGCCAGCAGTGAAGTGAGAGAAAAAGCCAAAAACATTCAGTACTTC.

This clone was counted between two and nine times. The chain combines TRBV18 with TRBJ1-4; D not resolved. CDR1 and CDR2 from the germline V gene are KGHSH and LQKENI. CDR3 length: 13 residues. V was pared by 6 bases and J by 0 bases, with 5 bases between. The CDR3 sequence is CASSEPTNEKLFF. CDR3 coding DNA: TGTGCCAGCTCGGAGCCAACTAATGAAAAACTGTTTTTT.

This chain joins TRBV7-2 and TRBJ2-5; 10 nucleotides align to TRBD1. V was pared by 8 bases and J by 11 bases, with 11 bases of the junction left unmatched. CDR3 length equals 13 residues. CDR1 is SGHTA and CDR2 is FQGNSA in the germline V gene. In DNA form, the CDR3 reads TGTGCCAGCGTGACAGGGGGCGCGGATGAGCAGTACTTC. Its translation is CASVTGGADEQYF. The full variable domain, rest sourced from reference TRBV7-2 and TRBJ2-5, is GAGVSQSPSNKVTEKGKDVELRCDPISGHTALYWYRQSLGQGLEFLIYFQGNSAPDKSGLPSDRFSAERTGGSVSTLTIQRTQQEDSAVYLCASVTGGADEQYFGPGTRLLVL.

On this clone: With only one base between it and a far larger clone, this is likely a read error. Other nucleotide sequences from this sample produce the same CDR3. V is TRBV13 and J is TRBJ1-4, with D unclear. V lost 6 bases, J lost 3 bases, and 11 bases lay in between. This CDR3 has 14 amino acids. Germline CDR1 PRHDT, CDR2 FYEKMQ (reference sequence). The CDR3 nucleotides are TGTGCCAGCAGTTTCGGTCAGGCTAATGAAAAACTGTTTTTT. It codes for CASSFGQANEKLFF.